One and the same sample provided the 26 T cell receptor beta chains below, sequenced in a study of Ad26.COV2.S vaccination and SARS-CoV-2 variants. Treatment given: approximately 18 received Ad26.COV2.S at low or high dose, single or two shots; 5 received placebo; per-sample allocation not given. Following the first vaccine or placebo injection, samples were taken on day 63. Clones were sequenced by immunoSEQ multiplex PCR, and TCRdb holds only the in-frame ones, with some missing. The repertoire holds 350,000 to 500,000 clones, roughly 88% seen once, with about 4.4% in the top ten. Sequenced material: peripheral blood, taken in a trial of Ad26.COV2.S vaccine versus placebo. The source is a person between 18 and 59 years old who received the Ad26.COV2.S COVID-19 vaccine or a placebo.

This chain links TRBV7-9 with TRBJ2-2; TRBD1 aligns across 7 bases. CDR1 SEHNR and CDR2 FQNEAQ come from the germline V gene (reference sequence). J was trimmed by 7 bases and V by 5 bases; bases with no gene match: 10. CDR3 size: 15 residues. The CDR3 spells CASSAMGQGVGELFF. The CDR3 DNA is TGTGCCAGCAGCGCCATGGGGCAGGGGGTCGGGGAGCTGTTTTTT.

The chain has TRBV10-3 and TRBJ2-7; a possible D gene is TRBD1 (6 bases). CDR3 size: 14 residues. Germline CDR1 reads ENHRY; CDR2 reads SYGVKD. Trimming cost V 0 bases and J 3 bases, with 9 bases left between them. CDR3 amino acids: CAISESRGNYEQYF. For the CDR3, the DNA is TGTGCCATCAGTGAGTCGAGGGGGAACTACGAGCAGTACTTC.

The chain combines TRBV13 with TRBJ1-1, with D perhaps matching TRBD1 (5 bases). The CDR3 covers 14 residues. Trimming took off 3 bases at V and 4 bases at J, with 12 bases between the two ends. Germline CDR1 and CDR2: PRHDT and FYEKMQ (reference sequence). CDR3 protein: CASSLGWGGTEAFF. CDR3 coding DNA: TGTGCCAGCAGCTTGGGTTGGGGGGGCACTGAAGCTTTCTTT.

V usage is TRBV19 and J usage is TRBJ2-2, with TRBD2 matching 9 bases. The CDR3 runs 16 residues. The junction had 8 bases not matched to a gene; V was cut back by 2 bases and J by 7 bases. In germline, CDR1 is LNHDA, CDR2 SQIVND (reference sequence). The CDR3 DNA is TGTGCCAGTAGTATAATAGTTGGGACTAGCCACGGGGAGCTGTTTTTT. As protein: CASSIIVGTSHGELFF.

The genes are TRBV25-1 and TRBJ1-2; 8 bases agree with TRBD1. Germline CDR1 is MGHDK and CDR2 is SYGVNS. The length of the CDR3 is 13 residues. V was clipped by 8 bases and J by 5 bases; unmatched bases: 7. DNA for the CDR3: TGTGCCAGCGGCACAGGGGGAGTATATGGCTACACCTTC. It yields the protein CASGTGGVYGYTF.

The V gene is TRBV11-2, the J gene TRBJ2-4; D not resolved. Trimming removed 5 bases at V and 4 bases at J, with 15 bases between. CDR3 length equals 15 residues. Germline loops: CDR1 SGHAT, CDR2 FQNNGV. CDR3 amino acids: CASSPVGWAKNIQYF. The CDR3 DNA reads as TGTGCCAGCAGCCCCGTTGGGTGGGCGAAAAACATTCAGTACTTC.

In this sample, this clone turned up once. This chain uses TRBV6-2 or TRBV6-3 with TRBJ2-5; D is possibly TRBD1 (5 bases). Trimming took off 2 bases at V and 5 bases at J, with 18 bases between the two ends. There are 16 residues in the CDR3. Looked up from germline, CDR1 is MNHEY and CDR2 is SVGEGT. CDR3 loop: CASSYPRQGPRETQYF. The CDR3 DNA reads as TGTGCCAGCAGTTACCCACGCCAGGGCCCGAGGGAGACCCAGTACTTC.

CDR3 nucleotides: TGCGCCAGCAGCTTTAGCGCAAGGGGGGCTGAAGCTTTCTTT. Its protein is CASSFSARGAEAFF. The genes are TRBV5-1 and TRBJ1-1; D perhaps matches TRBD1 (6 bases). Germline V CDR1 and CDR2: SGHRS, YFSETQ. CDR3 length equals 14 residues. Between the trimmed V and J ends, which lost 2 bases and 6 bases, there was a span of 14 bases.

A single count supports this clone. CDR3 in amino acids: CASSSPGLATGELFF. The CDR3 nucleotides are TGTGCCAGCAGCTCCCCGGGACTAGCGACCGGGGAGCTGTTTTTT. The genes are TRBV7-9 and TRBJ2-2, with 10 positions matching TRBD2. The trim removed 4 bases at V and 5 bases at J, leaving 4 bases unmatched. The CDR3 length is 15 residues. Germline CDR1 reads SEHNR; CDR2 reads FQNEAQ (reference sequence). The entire variable domain, with the rest obtained from reference TRBV7-9 and TRBJ2-2, is as follows: DTGVSQNPRHKITKRGQNVTFRCDPISEHNRLYWYRQTLGQGPEFLTYFQNEAQLEKSRLLSDRFSAERPKGSFSTLEIQRTEQGDSAMYLCASSSPGLATGELFFGEGSRLTVL.

The chain is built from TRBV14 and TRBJ1-1; D ambiguous. This CDR3 is 16 amino acids long. V was cut by 0 bases and J by 0 bases, with 11 bases left in between. Germline-derived CDR1 and CDR2 are SGHDN and FVKESK. The CDR3 DNA follows: TGTGCCAGCAGCCAAGAATTTCAGTCGATGAACACTGAAGCTTTCTTT. It encodes CASSQEFQSMNTEAFF.

The chain has TRBV7-2 and TRBJ2-1; TRBD1 matches at 7 bases. This CDR3 has 16 amino acids. V shed 2 bases and J 2 bases; nucleotides not matched to a gene: 6. Germline lookup yields CDR1 SGHTA and CDR2 FQGNSA. CDR3 region: CASSLLGGLPYNEQFF. The CDR3 DNA follows: TGTGCCAGCAGCTTATTAGGGGGCCTGCCCTACAATGAGCAGTTCTTC. The full variable domain, with the rest looked up from reference TRBV7-2 and TRBJ2-1, is GAGVSQSPSNKVTEKGKDVELRCDPISGHTALYWYRQSLGQGLEFLIYFQGNSAPDKSGLPSDRFSAERTGGSVSTLTIQRTQQEDSAVYLCASSLLGGLPYNEQFFGPGTRLTVL.

The CDR3 reads CASSPWGAGTGEEETQYF. CDR3 in DNA: TGTGCCAGCAGTCCCTGGGGGGCCGGGACAGGGGAAGAAGAGACCCAGTACTTC. The rearrangement uses TRBV28 and TRBJ2-5, with TRBD1 matching 10 bases. This CDR3 is 18 amino acids long. CDR1 MDHEN and CDR2 SYDVKM come from the germline V gene. The junction had 15 bases not matched to a gene; V was cut back by 5 bases and J by 3 bases.

This chain uses TRBV7-7 with TRBJ2-1; D may correspond to TRBD1 or TRBD2 (5 bases each). The CDR3 runs 11 residues. V lost 8 bases and J lost 7, with 9 bases in between. Germline CDR1 reads SSHAT; CDR2 reads FNYEAQ (reference sequence). This CDR3 reads CASGTLNEQFF. CDR3 coding DNA: TGTGCCAGCGGGACGTTGAATGAGCAGTTCTTC.

Only one count was recorded for this clone. The chain uses TRBV12-3 or TRBV12-4 and TRBJ2-7; the D gene is possibly TRBD2 (5 bases). CDR3 length equals 13 residues. V lost 8 bases and J 7 bases, leaving 18 bases between the germline ends. The DNA of the CDR3 is TGTGCCAGCGGAGAGACCCGCCGCGGGGAGCAGTACTTC. It translates to CASGETRRGEQYF.

V and J are TRBV5-1 and TRBJ2-7; unclear D gene. In germline, CDR1 is SGHRS, CDR2 YFSETQ. The CDR3 spans 12 residues. V lost 0 bases and J lost 8, with 9 bases in between. The DNA of the CDR3 is TGCGCCAGCAGCTTGGGCAGTTCTAAGCAGTACTTC. Its translation: CASSLGSSKQYF.

The genes are TRBV5-4 and TRBJ2-2; tentatively, D is TRBD1 or TRBD2 (5 bases each). V lost 0 bases to trimming and J lost 6 bases, with 21 bases between them. CDR1 SGHNT and CDR2 YYREEE come from the germline V gene (reference sequence). The CDR3 runs to 18 residues. CDR3 amino acids: CASSLEGRLFGGSGELFF. In nucleotides, the CDR3 is TGTGCCAGCAGCTTGGAGGGTCGGCTTTTTGGGGGATCCGGGGAGCTGTTTTTT. Full variable domain (remainder filled in from reference TRBV5-4 and TRBJ2-2): ETGVTQSPTHLIKTRGQQVTLRCSSQSGHNTVSWYQQALGQGPQFIFQYYREEENGRGNFPPRFSGLQFPNYSSELNVNALELDDSALYLCASSLEGRLFGGSGELFFGEGSRLTVL.

This chain connects TRBV6-2 or TRBV6-3 to TRBJ2-7; 9 positions agree with TRBD2. V trimming: 6 bases; J trimming: 7 bases; junction bases outside the gene matches: 7. Germline assignment: CDR1 MNHEY and CDR2 SVGEGT. The CDR3 totals 13 residues. CDR3 sequence reads: CASSPSGIGEQYF. CDR3 nucleotides: TGTGCCAGCAGCCCTAGCGGGATTGGTGAGCAGTACTTC.

The V gene is TRBV11-2, the J gene TRBJ2-3; tentatively, D is TRBD2 (5 bases). Trimming left V 5 bases short and J 0 bases short, with 15 bases between. This CDR3 region has 16 residues. The germline gives CDR1 SGHAT, CDR2 FQNNGV. CDR3 bases: TGTGCCAGCAGCCCCCTAATGGGAGCTAGCACAGATACGCAGTATTTT. It specifies CASSPLMGASTDTQYF.

The V call is TRBV7-2, the J call TRBJ2-7; D not resolved. There are 13 residues in the CDR3. V shed 1 base and J shed 6 bases, with 10 bases lying between them. Germline V CDR1 and CDR2: SGHTA, FQGNSA. Written as DNA, the CDR3 is TGTGCCAGCAGCTTAGGTCTTGGGATCGAGCAGTACTTC. Protein sequence: CASSLGLGIEQYF.

J is TRBJ1-5 and V is TRBV28; TRBD1 matches 7 bases. The CDR3 totals 14 residues. Germline values: CDR1 MDHEN, CDR2 SYDVKM. With V trimmed by 8 bases and J by 0 bases, 4 bases remained unmatched. The CDR3 nucleotides read TGTGCCAGCCAGGGGGGATATAGCAATCAGCCCCAGCATTTT. Its translation: CASQGGYSNQPQHF.

This chain links TRBV6-2 or TRBV6-3 with TRBJ2-3, with TRBD1 matching over 7 bases. There are 14 residues in the CDR3. From germline, CDR1 is MNHEY and CDR2 SVGEGT. Trimming cost V 3 bases and J 4 bases; bases outside gene matches: 4. The CDR3 sequence is CASSYTGESDTQYF. As DNA, the CDR3 is TGTGCCAGCAGTTATACAGGGGAATCAGATACGCAGTATTTT.

The chain has TRBV27 and TRBJ2-3; TRBD1 or TRBD2 may be the D gene (5 bases each). Trimming removed 5 bases at V and 10 bases at J, with 16 bases between. Germline CDR1 MNHEY, CDR2 SMNVEV (reference sequence). The CDR3 sequence is 13 residues long. The chain's CDR3 is CASSPPTGQAQYF. DNA of the CDR3: TGTGCCAGCAGTCCCCCTACGGGGCAAGCGCAGTATTTT.

The chain has TRBV9 and TRBJ1-5; D unclear. Germline lookup yields CDR1 SGDLS and CDR2 YYNGEE. CDR3 length: 14 residues. Trimming left V 3 bases short and J 0 bases short, with 7 bases between. This CDR3 is CASSGPYSNQPQHF. In DNA form, the CDR3 reads TGTGCCAGCAGCGGCCCTTATAGCAATCAGCCCCAGCATTTT.

The V gene is TRBV7-3, the J gene TRBJ2-7; D possibly matches TRBD1 or TRBD2 (7 bases each). CDR3 length equals 16 residues. Germline CDR1 is SGHTA and CDR2 is FQGTGA. V lost 5 bases, J lost 1 base, and 18 bases lay in between. This CDR3 reads CASSPQGGTASYEQYF. The CDR3 DNA is TGTGCCAGCAGCCCTCAGGGGGGGACAGCATCCTACGAGCAGTACTTC.

The chain couples TRBV27 to TRBJ2-7, with 15 bases lining up with TRBD2. J lost 2 bases, V lost 7 bases, and 9 bases had no gene match. The V gene's germline CDR1 is MNHEY and CDR2 SMNVEV (reference sequence). This CDR3 has 17 residues. The CDR3 DNA is TGTGCCAGCACTTCAGGGGGACTAGCGGGAGGAGCCTACGAGCAGTACTTC. It codes for CASTSGGLAGGAYEQYF.

This clone was seen a single time. The chain links TRBV10-3 to TRBJ2-1; D might be TRBD2 (5 bases). CDR3 length: 15 residues. Trimming stripped 0 bases from V and 3 bases from J, with 9 bases between. From germline, CDR1 is ENHRY and CDR2 SYGVKD. CDR3 sequence (DNA): TGTGCCATCAGTGAGTCCCTAGCTTTCTACAATGAGCAGTTCTTC. It is translated as CAISESLAFYNEQFF.